Below, one T cell receptor beta chain is given with its context. Antigen unknown. The data were taken from a study of Siglec-9 on CD8 T cells in melanoma. Study-level results: An effector memory CD8+ subset marked by Siglec-9 reportedly appeared to gather in melanoma.

Germline V gives CDR1 SGHVS, CDR2 FQNEAQ. Trimming cost V 1 base and J 0 bases; bases outside gene matches: 12. The CDR3 runs 21 residues. TCRdb keeps only in-frame clones here, not all; method: immunoSEQ multiplex PCR. This table has 25,000 to 35,000 clones, 75% to 85% appearing once. Sequenced input: Siglec-9- CD8+ T cells sorted from blood. This sequence originates from a human donor in good health. The chain has TRBV7-8 and TRBJ2-3; 14 nucleotides agree with TRBD2. The CDR3 bases are TGTGCCAGCAGCTTAGTTTGGTTTGGGACTAGCGGGGGTGCTAGCACAGATACGCAGTATTTT. Protein sequence: CASSLVWFGTSGGASTDTQYF.